These T cell receptor beta chains were read from a single sample in a study of T-cell memory formation after mild COVID-19. TCRdb recomputed calls from the 5' RACE reads with MiXCR, one row per CDR3 protein. This repertoire shows hundreds of thousands of distinct CDR3 sequences, 15% to 20% found once; its top ten account for about a fifth. The sequenced sample consisted of PBMCs or a T cell subset sorted from them (not recorded which). The receptors originated from a man aged 18 to 35 who had mild COVID-19 (a few samples of this study predate the infection). Cell type and time point are not known. Both conserved end residues are part of each CDR3. A D gene is named only where the DNA matches it firmly. A clone size is listed for some rows: how often the clone was seen (once, few, many), or a class if it is expanded.

d_call: -
j_call: TRBJ2-2
v_call: TRBV24-1
clone_size: -
cdr3_nt: TGTGCCACCAGTGAGGCGGGTCGGACCGGGGAGCTGTTTTTT
cdr3_aa: CATSEAGRTGELFF

d_call: -
j_call: TRBJ1-1
v_call: TRBV4-3
clone_size: few
cdr3_nt: TGCGCCAGCAGCCAAGGCAGGGGCGAGGACACTGAAGCTTTCTTT
cdr3_aa: CASSQGRGEDTEAFF

d_call: -
j_call: TRBJ2-2
v_call: TRBV30
clone_size: -
cdr3_nt: TGTGCCTGGAGTCCCCACACCGGGGAGCTGTTTTTT
cdr3_aa: CAWSPHTGELFF

d_call: TRBD2
j_call: TRBJ2-3
v_call: TRBV6-5
clone_size: few
cdr3_nt: TGTGCCAGCAGCGAGGGACTAGCGGCAGATACGCAGTATTTT
cdr3_aa: CASSEGLAADTQYF

d_call: -
j_call: TRBJ1-5
v_call: TRBV19
clone_size: -
cdr3_nt: TGTGCCAGTAGTATGGAGACAGCTTATCAGCCCCAGCATTTT
cdr3_aa: CASSMETAYQPQHF

d_call: -
j_call: TRBJ1-6
v_call: TRBV10-3
clone_size: -
cdr3_nt: TGTGCCATCAGTGTGGGCAGGGTCGATTCACCCCTCCACTTT
cdr3_aa: CAISVGRVDSPLHF

d_call: -
j_call: TRBJ1-4
v_call: TRBV4-1
clone_size: -
cdr3_nt: TGCGCCAGCAGCCGAAGGCAGGGAAGTAATGAAAAACTGTTTTTT
cdr3_aa: CASSRRQGSNEKLFF

d_call: TRBD2
j_call: TRBJ2-1
v_call: TRBV2
clone_size: -
cdr3_nt: TGTGCCAGCAGTGAGAGGCTAGCGGGGGATGAGCAGTTCTTC
cdr3_aa: CASSERLAGDEQFF

d_call: -
j_call: TRBJ1-2
v_call: TRBV7-9
clone_size: few
cdr3_nt: TGTGCCAGCAGCTTAAGCTCTGAACAACTGTCCTATGGCTACACCTTC
cdr3_aa: CASSLSSEQLSYGYTF

d_call: TRBD1
j_call: TRBJ2-1
v_call: TRBV6-2/TRBV6-3
clone_size: many
cdr3_nt: TGTGCCAGCAGGCTCTGGGGGACAGGGGGAAGGCGACAAAATGAGCAGTTCTTC
cdr3_aa: CASRLWGTGGRRQNEQFF

d_call: -
j_call: TRBJ2-2
v_call: TRBV5-1
clone_size: many
cdr3_nt: TGCGCCAGCAGCTTCCAACAGGGCTCCGGGGAGCTGTTTTTT
cdr3_aa: CASSFQQGSGELFF

d_call: -
j_call: TRBJ2-5
v_call: TRBV9
clone_size: few
cdr3_nt: TGTGCCAGCAGCGTAGCGACACAAGAGACCCAGTACTTC
cdr3_aa: CASSVATQETQYF

d_call: -
j_call: TRBJ1-5
v_call: TRBV7-8
clone_size: -
cdr3_nt: TGTGCCAGCAGCCCCCCGGGACTTAGTCAGCCCCAGCATTTT
cdr3_aa: CASSPPGLSQPQHF

d_call: -
j_call: TRBJ1-6
v_call: TRBV6-5
clone_size: few
cdr3_nt: TGTGCCAGCAGTTACTCCAATTCACCCCTCCACTTT
cdr3_aa: CASSYSNSPLHF

d_call: -
j_call: TRBJ2-3
v_call: TRBV5-6
clone_size: -
cdr3_nt: TGTGCCAGCAGCTTGATGGGGGGGCCGGGCACAGATACGCAGTATTTT
cdr3_aa: CASSLMGGPGTDTQYF

d_call: TRBD1
j_call: TRBJ2-1
v_call: TRBV6-5
clone_size: -
cdr3_nt: TGTGCCAGCAGGGGACAGGGAAGGTCCTACAATGAGCAGTTCTTC
cdr3_aa: CASRGQGRSYNEQFF

d_call: -
j_call: TRBJ1-5
v_call: TRBV10-2
clone_size: -
cdr3_nt: TGCGCCAGCAGAGAGGGACACCAGATCACGGCCCAGCATTTT
cdr3_aa: CASREGHQITAQHF